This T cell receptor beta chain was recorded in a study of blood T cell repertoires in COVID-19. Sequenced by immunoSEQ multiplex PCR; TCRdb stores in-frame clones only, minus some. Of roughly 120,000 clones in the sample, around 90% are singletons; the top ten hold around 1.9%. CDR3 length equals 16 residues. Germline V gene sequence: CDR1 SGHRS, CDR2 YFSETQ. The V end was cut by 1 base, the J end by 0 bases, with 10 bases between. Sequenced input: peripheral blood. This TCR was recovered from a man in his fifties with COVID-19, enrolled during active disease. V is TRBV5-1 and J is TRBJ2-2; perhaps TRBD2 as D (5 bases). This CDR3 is CASSLLRGANTGELFF. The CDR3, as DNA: TGCGCCAGCAGCTTGCTCCGGGGTGCGAACACCGGGGAGCTGTTTTTT.